Here is one T cell receptor beta chain with its context. Its antigen is as yet unknown. V lost 9 bases, J lost 7 bases, and 27 bases lay in between. Germline V gene sequence: CDR1 MNHNY, CDR2 SVGAGI (reference sequence). There are 17 residues in the CDR3. One entry per CDR3 protein, called by TCRdb with MiXCR from the 5' RACE reads. Here the sample spans hundreds of thousands of distinct CDR3 sequences, about 23% being singletons. The entry originates in a study of T-cell memory formation after mild COVID-19. Whole-study results and caveats: Clonal second-wave expansions that peaked on day 37 had unconfirmed SARS-CoV-2 specificity. Mainly in CM and EM were contracting CD4+ clones; CD8+ were in EMRA.

The chain uses TRBV6-6 and TRBJ1-4, with D perhaps TRBD1 (5 bases). The sequence was obtained from an adult woman who had mild COVID-19 (a few samples of this study predate the infection). Cell type and time point are not known. The sample was PBMCs or a T cell subset sorted from them (not recorded which). The CDR3 loop is CASIRDARKESSEKLFF. DNA for the CDR3: TGTGCCAGTATCCGGGACGCTAGGAAGGAATCGAGTGAAAAACTGTTTTTT.